These 27 T cell receptor beta chains came from one sample sequenced in a study of blood T cells in healthy people across ages. The use of a sample-barcoded 5' primer and a J-beta primer mix characterized a second PCR of about 6 to 12 cycles. TCRdb fed the 5' RACE reads into MiXCR, producing one record per CDR3 protein. The profile shows around 320,000 distinct CDR3 sequences, roughly 27% of them singletons. Input material: blood. The receptors derive from a woman in her seventies in good health.

The chain combines TRBV20-1 with TRBJ1-6; D is perhaps TRBD1 (5 bases). CDR1 is DFQATT and CDR2 is SNEGSKA in the germline V gene (reference sequence). The CDR3 has 15 residues. V was pared by 0 bases and J by 8 bases, with 14 bases between. The CDR3 nucleotides read TGCAGTGCTAGAGATCCGGGACCGGCGGATTCACCCCTCCACTTT. Encoded protein: CSARDPGPADSPLHF.

This chain uses TRBV7-2 with TRBJ2-5; D is unclear. The V gene lost 6 bases and the J gene lost 5 bases, with 7 bases spanning the gap. There are 11 residues in the CDR3. Germline V gene sequence: CDR1 SGHTA, CDR2 FQGNSA. CDR3 DNA: TGTGCCAGCAGACTTATTGAGACCCAGTACTTC. Translated, it gives CASRLIETQYF.

In this sample, this clonotype turned up a few times. The V and J genes are TRBV14 and TRBJ2-2; a possible D gene is TRBD2 (5 bases). The germline V gene has CDR1 SGHDN and CDR2 FVKESK. Trimming shortened V by 6 bases and J by 6 bases, and 14 bases separated the two germline ends. The length of the CDR3 is 14 residues. CDR3 loop: CASSQRTLAGELFF. CDR3 DNA: TGTGCCAGCAGTCAAAGGACTCTTGCCGGGGAGCTGTTTTTT. The complete variable domain, with remaining parts taken from reference TRBV14 and TRBJ2-2, reads EAGVTQFPSHSVIEKGQTVTLRCDPISGHDNLYWYRRVMGKEIKFLLHFVKESKQDESGMPNNRFLAERTGGTYSTLKVQPAELEDSGVYFCASSQRTLAGELFFGEGSRLTVL.

This clonotype occurred a few times. This chain joins TRBV4-1 and TRBJ2-5; D is possibly TRBD2 (6 bases). The J call may not be correct, given that the DNA end is closer to TRBJ2-1. The CDR3 extends over 15 amino acids. The germline gives CDR1 MGHRA, CDR2 YSYEKL. The CDR3 DNA sequence: TGCGCCAGCAGCCAAGATGGGCGGGAAGACAATGAGCAGTTCTTC. Amino acid sequence: CASSQDGREDNEQFF.

This clonotype was observed a few times. The DNA for the CDR3 is TGCAGCGTTGCAGCGGGACAGGTCACTGAAGCTTTCTTT. Its protein product is CSVAAGQVTEAFF. The rearrangement uses TRBV29-1 and TRBJ1-1, with 8 positions matching TRBD1. Per the germline V gene, CDR1 is SQVTM and CDR2 is ANQGSEA. The CDR3 spans 13 residues. Trimming removed 4 bases from V and 4 bases from J; junction bases left unmatched: 5.

The table lists this clonotype with many counts. The chain is built from TRBV5-1 and TRBJ2-1; D may be TRBD2 (5 bases). The CDR3 length is 16 residues. Per germline, CDR1 SGHRS and CDR2 YFSETQ. Trimming removed 0 bases at V and 3 bases at J, with 13 bases between. CDR3 in DNA: TGCGCCAGCAGCTTGGCCCAGCGGACCTTCTACAATGAGCAGTTCTTC. Translation: CASSLAQRTFYNEQFF.

This clonotype turned up a few times. The rearrangement joins TRBV7-2 to TRBJ2-5, with 12 positions matching TRBD2. There are 15 residues in the CDR3. J gave up 5 bases and V 4 bases, and 5 bases lay outside the gene matches. Germline assignment: CDR1 SGHTA and CDR2 FQGNSA. For the CDR3, the DNA is TGTGCCAGCAGCTCGTTGACTAGCGGGAGCGAGACCCAGTACTTC. Translating it yields CASSSLTSGSETQYF.

V is TRBV7-2 and J is TRBJ1-1, with D unclear. Germline assignment: CDR1 SGHTA and CDR2 FQGNSA. Trimming left V 1 base short and J 4 bases short, with 10 bases between. The CDR3 extends over 14 amino acids. CDR3 in DNA: TGTGCCAGCAGCTTAGGGGCCGGAGTCACTGAAGCTTTCTTT. Translation: CASSLGAGVTEAFF.

This clonotype was counted between two and nine times. The DNA for the CDR3 is TGTGCCAGCAGAAGGCAACCGGGGGCCAACGTCCTGACTTTC. Residues: CASRRQPGANVLTF. The V call is TRBV12-3 or TRBV12-4, the J call TRBJ2-6; D unclear. V lost 6 bases to trimming and J lost 4 bases, with 10 bases between them. The CDR3 runs to 14 residues.

The table lists this clonotype with many counts. The rearrangement joins TRBV7-2 to TRBJ2-7; no clear D gene. This CDR3 contains 13 residues. Trimming shortened V by 3 bases and J by 2 bases, and 8 bases separated the two germline ends. Germline V gene sequence: CDR1 SGHTA, CDR2 FQGNSA. CDR3 sequence reads: CASSLDRTYEQYF. CDR3 DNA sequence: TGTGCCAGCAGCTTGGACCGAACCTACGAGCAGTACTTC.

The chain has TRBV6-1 and TRBJ2-3; D is perhaps TRBD2 (6 bases). The CDR3 is 15 residues long. The V and J ends lost 7 bases and 4 bases respectively, with 18 bases between them. The germline gives CDR1 MNHNS, CDR2 SASEGT. CDR3 region: CASTQRREFSDTQYF. The DNA of the CDR3 is TGTGCCAGCACCCAAAGGAGGGAATTTTCAGATACGCAGTATTTT.

The chain is built from TRBV29-1 and TRBJ2-7; D unclear. The CDR3 extends over 13 amino acids. Germline V gene sequence: CDR1 SQVTM, CDR2 ANQGSEA. Trimming stripped 2 bases from V and 5 bases from J, with 13 bases between. DNA for the CDR3: TGCAGCGTTGAATTCGATTTACCCAACGAGCAGTACTTC. Its protein product is CSVEFDLPNEQYF.

This clonotype was counted between two and nine times. The chain links TRBV6-2 or TRBV6-3 to TRBJ2-5, with D possibly matching TRBD2 (7 bases). The DNA matches TRBJ2-7 better at its end, which makes the J call doubtful. Germline V gene sequence: CDR1 MNHEY, CDR2 SVGEGT. This CDR3 is built from 15 residues. The CDR3 is CASSSGGGGSYEQYF. The DNA for the CDR3 is TGTGCCAGCAGTTCCGGGGGAGGGGGCTCCTACGAGCAGTACTTC.

This clonotype occurred once. The chain's CDR3 is CSASGGREDRTDTQYF. DNA for the CDR3: TGCAGTGCCTCGGGGGGTCGGGAAGACCGCACAGATACGCAGTATTTT. The chain carries TRBV20-1 and TRBJ2-3; 7 nucleotides line up with TRBD2. The V gene end was trimmed by 6 bases and the J gene end by 1 base; junction bases not matched to a gene: 13. Per the germline V gene, CDR1 is DFQATT and CDR2 is SNEGSKA (reference sequence). This CDR3 region has 16 residues.

The rearrangement uses TRBV20-1 and TRBJ1-1; D uncertain. CDR1 and CDR2 from the germline V gene are DFQATT and SNEGSKA (reference sequence). This CDR3 has 11 amino acids. Trimming took off 6 bases at V and 11 bases at J, with 16 bases between the two ends. The CDR3 DNA reads as TGCAGTGCCTCCTCGGCGGTCTTTGCTTTCTTT. This encodes CSASSAVFAFF.

On this clonotype itself: Relative to the germline gene, one junction end is altered; a read error may explain this. The chain has TRBV5-5 and TRBJ1-1; TRBD1 matches 7 bases. The CDR3 runs to 14 residues. Germline assignment: CDR1 SGHKS and CDR2 YYEKEE (reference sequence). DNA of the CDR3: TGTGCCAGCAGCTTCAGGACAGGCCGCACTCAAGCTTTCTTT. It encodes CASSFRTGRTQAFF.

V is TRBV7-9 and J is TRBJ1-1, with 9 positions matching TRBD1. The CDR3 spans 14 residues. Germline values: CDR1 SEHNR, CDR2 FQNEAQ (reference sequence). The junction had 6 bases not matched to a gene; V was cut back by 7 bases and J by 3 bases. CDR3 sequence (DNA): TGTGCCAGCACCGAACAGGGGGCCCACACTGAAGCTTTCTTT. Translated: CASTEQGAHTEAFF.

This clonotype was detected a few times. The chain combines TRBV4-1 with TRBJ2-1, with TRBD2 as a possible D gene (6 bases). This CDR3 is built from 14 residues. The germline gives CDR1 MGHRA, CDR2 YSYEKL. Trimming left V 4 bases short and J 4 bases short, with 11 bases between. This CDR3 reads CASSPGLEYNEQFF. The CDR3 DNA is TGCGCCAGCAGCCCGGGACTCGAGTACAATGAGCAGTTCTTC.

In this sample, this clonotype turned up many times. The chain couples TRBV7-6 to TRBJ2-1, with TRBD2 identical over 11 bases. The CDR3 is 16 residues long. Unmatched junction bases numbered 5, after V lost 1 base and J lost 6 bases. The germline V gene has CDR1 SGHVS and CDR2 FNYEAQ. The CDR3 loop reads CASSLVTSGSGNEQFF. The DNA for the CDR3 is TGTGCCAGCAGCTTAGTCACTAGCGGGAGCGGCAATGAGCAGTTCTTC.

This clonotype turned up a few times. The chain has TRBV28 and TRBJ2-2; tentatively, D is TRBD2 (6 bases). Trimming took off 5 bases at V and 3 bases at J, with 10 bases between the two ends. Germline V gene sequence: CDR1 MDHEN, CDR2 SYDVKM. This CDR3 is built from 14 residues. DNA of the CDR3: TGTGCCAGCAGTGAGCCGGGAGACACCGGGGAGCTGTTTTTT. This translates into CASSEPGDTGELFF.

Concerning this clonotype itself: One junction end does not reproduce the germline sequence, and a read error may be involved. V is TRBV7-9 and J is TRBJ1-4; D unclear. The length of the CDR3 is 14 residues. Germline V gives CDR1 SEHNR, CDR2 FQNEAQ (reference sequence). The CDR3 DNA sequence: TGTGCCAGCAGCGCCTTAGGCACTAATGAAGAACTGTTTTTT. As protein: CASSALGTNEELFF.

In DNA form, the CDR3 reads TGTGCCAGCTCACCACCTTCAGGGCGCAATCAGTACTTC. Amino acid sequence: CASSPPSGRNQYF. The rearrangement joins TRBV7-2 to TRBJ2-5, with D perhaps matching TRBD1 (5 bases). Between the trimmed V and J ends, which lost 8 bases and 11 bases, there was a span of 21 bases. Germline CDR1 SGHTA, CDR2 FQGNSA. The CDR3 extends over 13 amino acids.

This clonotype has only a few counts. The rearrangement links TRBV7-2 to TRBJ2-6; 7 bases agree with TRBD2. The V gene end was trimmed by 5 bases and the J gene end by 2 bases; junction bases not matched to a gene: 3. Germline CDR1 SGHTA, CDR2 FQGNSA. The length of the CDR3 is 15 residues. The CDR3 DNA reads as TGTGCCAGCAGCCTTGCGGGGGCTGGGGCCAACGTCCTGACTTTC. It specifies CASSLAGAGANVLTF.

This chain joins TRBV6-5 and TRBJ1-2; D not resolved. Germline CDR1 MNHEY, CDR2 SVGAGI. The V and J ends lost 0 bases and 8 bases respectively, with 13 bases between them. The CDR3 contains 14 residues. The DNA for the CDR3 is TGTGCCAGCAGTTACTCGGCCGCGAGAGGAGGCTACACCTTC. Its protein is CASSYSAARGGYTF.

The V gene is TRBV24-1, the J gene TRBJ2-5; D may be TRBD1 (6 bases). Germline CDR1 reads KGHDR; CDR2 reads SFDVKD. This CDR3 has 16 amino acids. V lost 6 bases to trimming and J lost 2 bases, with 18 bases between them. In nucleotides, the CDR3 is TGTGCCACCAGTCCCTCTGGACAGAAAAAACAAGAGACCCAGTACTTC. Residues: CATSPSGQKKQETQYF.

The chain is built from TRBV7-9 and TRBJ2-3; D not resolved. V was pared by 5 bases and J by 7 bases, with 16 bases between. Germline assignment: CDR1 SEHNR and CDR2 FQNEAQ (reference sequence). The CDR3 totals 14 residues. CDR3 amino acids: CASSPQGRPNTQYF. The CDR3 nucleotides are TGTGCCAGCAGCCCCCAAGGTCGCCCAAATACGCAGTATTTT.

The chain carries TRBV12-3 or TRBV12-4 and TRBJ2-5; D may be TRBD2 (5 bases). The DNA end lines up better with TRBJ2-1; the J call may be wrong. The CDR3 is 15 amino acids. The CDR3 DNA follows: TGTGCCAGCAGTTTCCGCGGGCTGGACCACAATGAGCAGTTCTTC. Translation gives CASSFRGLDHNEQFF.